The rows below give T cell receptor beta chains drawn from one sample of a study of cytomegalovirus exposure and HLA in healthy donors. Libraries were prepared by immunoSEQ multiplex PCR; TCRdb keeps only in-frame clonotypes and omits some of them. The table shows about 180,000 clones, with around 76% occurring only once. Sample: PBMCs. These receptors were obtained from a woman in her 30s in good health and CMV-seropositive. Both conserved end residues are part of each CDR3. The D gene is left open where the match is weak. Clone size is stated in some rows and not others, as once, few, many or a class when expanded.

size: .; V: TRBV2; J: TRBJ2-5; D: TRBD2; DNA: TGTGCCAGCAAGACTAACCGGGGGGAAGAGACCCAGTACTTC; CDR3: CASKTNRGEETQYF
size: .; V: TRBV19; J: TRBJ2-1; D: .; DNA: TGTGCCAGTAAGTACGGACAAAGCTCCTACAATGAGCAGTTCTTC; CDR3: CASKYGQSSYNEQFF
size: few; V: TRBV10-2; J: TRBJ2-7; D: .; DNA: TGCGCCAGCAGTCCCGGGACAAGAGGTTTCTACGAGCAGTACTTC; CDR3: CASSPGTRGFYEQYF
size: .; V: TRBV5-6; J: TRBJ1-6; D: TRBD1; DNA: TGTGCCAGCAGCCCGGGACAGGGGGCTTATTCACCCCTCCACTTT; CDR3: CASSPGQGAYSPLHF
size: .; V: TRBV6-4; J: TRBJ2-3; D: TRBD2; DNA: TGTGCCAGCAGTGAGACTAGCGGGCGCGGCACAGATACGCAGTATTTT; CDR3: CASSETSGRGTDTQYF
size: .; V: TRBV6-5; J: TRBJ1-2; D: .; DNA: TGTGCCAGCAGTTACTCGACGGGGAGGGCAAACTATGGCTACACCTTC; CDR3: CASSYSTGRANYGYTF
size: .; V: TRBV7-3; J: TRBJ2-5; D: .; DNA: TGTGCCAGCAGCTTAACGGCCGGAGACGGCCAAGAGACCCAGTACTTC; CDR3: CASSLTAGDGQETQYF
size: .; V: TRBV19; J: TRBJ1-4; D: TRBD1; DNA: TGTGCCAGTAGTATAGCTGGGACAGGAAACGAAAAACTGTTTTTT; CDR3: CASSIAGTGNEKLFF
size: once; V: TRBV11-3; J: TRBJ1-2; D: .; DNA: TGTGCCAGCAGCTTAGATCGGTATGGCTACACCTTC; CDR3: CASSLDRYGYTF
size: .; V: TRBV7-3; J: TRBJ2-7; D: TRBD2; DNA: TGTGCCAGCAGCTTAGGAAATTATAGCGGGGGGGGCTACGAGCAGTACTTC; CDR3: CASSLGNYSGGGYEQYF
size: .; V: TRBV4-1; J: TRBJ2-7; D: TRBD1; DNA: TGCGCCAGCAGCCCCGGGACAGGGGGGCCCTACGAGCAGTACTTC; CDR3: CASSPGTGGPYEQYF
size: .; V: TRBV30; J: TRBJ1-4; D: .; DNA: TGTGCCTGGAGTTGGAGGGAGGGTGAAAAACTGTTTTTT; CDR3: CAWSWREGEKLFF
size: .; V: TRBV19; J: TRBJ1-2; D: .; DNA: TGTGCCAGTAGTATGAAGCTTAACTATGGCTACACCTTC; CDR3: CASSMKLNYGYTF
size: .; V: TRBV28; J: TRBJ2-1; D: .; DNA: TGTGCCAGCAGGAAAAGATCAGGGAATGAGCAGTTCTTC; CDR3: CASRKRSGNEQFF
size: .; V: TRBV5-1; J: TRBJ2-7; D: TRBD2; DNA: TGCGCCAGCAGCCTAGGGACTAGCGGGGTGTACGAGCAGTACTTC; CDR3: CASSLGTSGVYEQYF
size: .; V: TRBV25-1; J: TRBJ2-7; D: TRBD1; DNA: TGTGCCAGCAGTGACTCGGGACAGTTCTCCTACGAGCAGTACTTC; CDR3: CASSDSGQFSYEQYF
size: .; V: TRBV10-3; J: TRBJ2-3; D: .; DNA: TGTGCCATCAGTTACTCCGGGACACCGAGCACAGATACGCAGTATTTT; CDR3: CAISYSGTPSTDTQYF
size: .; V: TRBV7-9; J: TRBJ2-5; D: .; DNA: TGTGCCAGCAGCGTGGACTATCGTGAGCAGTACTTC; CDR3: CASSVDYREQYF
size: .; V: TRBV19; J: TRBJ2-3; D: .; DNA: TGTGCCAGTAGTATAGACCATAGCGGCACAGATACGCAGTATTTT; CDR3: CASSIDHSGTDTQYF
size: .; V: TRBV5-6; J: TRBJ1-2; D: TRBD1; DNA: TGTGCCAGCAGCTTGGGGACAGGGGTGGTGCAGAACTATGGCTACACCTTC; CDR3: CASSLGTGVVQNYGYTF
size: .; V: TRBV19; J: TRBJ1-5; D: TRBD1; DNA: TGTGCCAGTAGGGACAGGAATAACCAGCCCCAGCATTTT; CDR3: CASRDRNNQPQHF
size: few; V: TRBV12-5; J: TRBJ2-7; D: TRBD1; DNA: TGTGCTAGTGGGACCGGGACAGGGGTCTACGAGCAGTACTTC; CDR3: CASGTGTGVYEQYF